This T cell receptor (beta chain) came from a study of blood T cell repertoires in COVID-19. The CDR3 covers 15 residues. Per the germline V gene, CDR1 is MDHEN and CDR2 is SYDVKM. Germline trimming cut 7 bases from V and 7 bases from J; bases unmatched to any gene: 10. TCRdb's copy holds only in-frame clones and misses some; the assay was immunoSEQ multiplex PCR. The sample shows about 300,000 clones, approximately 90% of them seen only once. The J gene is TRBJ1-6, the V gene TRBV28; TRBD1 matches 7 bases. The source is a young woman with COVID-19, enrolled during active disease. Sequenced material: peripheral blood. CDR3: CASTISRDRNSPLHF. CDR3 nucleotide sequence: TGTGCCAGCACAATCTCCCGGGACAGAAATTCACCCCTCCACTTT.